This T cell receptor beta chain emerged from a study of OX40 agonist ivuxolimab in advanced cancers. Study-wide background: Patients were given ivuxolimab, an antibody that agonizes OX40 (CD134). Previous treatment with anti-PD-1, anti-PD-L1 or anti-CTLA-4 therapy was allowed; 35% to 50% had received some. Findings and caveats of the study: Clones of CD4+ and CD8+ blood T cells grew by week 6 at doses of 0.1 to 3.0 mg/kg. A proportion of nonresponders additionally exhibited low normalized T-cell clonal expansion.

The germline V gene encodes CDR1 GTSNPN and CDR2 SVGIG (reference sequence). The CDR3 is made up of 11 amino acids. V was pared by 3 bases and J by 3 bases, with 2 bases between. The data were produced by immunoSEQ multiplex PCR, yet TCRdb's version contains in-frame clones alone and is incomplete. The sample yields some 85,000 clones, around nine tenths seen once. Comments on this clone: As yet, its antigen is unknown.

Sequences were derived from CD4+ or CD8+ T cells sorted from blood, sampled in a trial of the OX40 agonist ivuxolimab. The sequence was obtained from an adult with an advanced solid tumor such as melanoma, head and neck, liver or kidney cancer. The V gene is TRBV30, the J gene TRBJ2-2; no firm D call. This chain's CDR3 is CAWRDTGELFF. The DNA for the CDR3 is TGTGCCTGGAGAGACACCGGGGAGCTGTTTTTT.